This T cell receptor (beta chain) was sequenced during a study of cytomegalovirus exposure and HLA in healthy donors. Findings and caveats of the study: Reportedly, diagnosis of cytomegalovirus status by the classifier showed high specificity and sensitivity. In the roughly 120 validation repertoires, roughly 94% of cluster scores exceeded 0, per a later analysis.

The data were produced by immunoSEQ multiplex PCR, yet TCRdb's version contains in-frame clones alone and is incomplete. Among about 240,000 clones, 75% to 90% were seen once, and the ten largest hold over 0.95%. This clone came up many times. Its antigen remains unidentified. This CDR3 is built from 13 residues. V was pared by 4 bases and J by 4 bases, with 2 bases of the junction left unmatched. The germline CDR1 and CDR2 sequences are LNHDA and SQIVND (reference sequence). This chain joins TRBV19 and TRBJ2-7; 9 bases fit TRBD2. The receptor's source is a woman aged 25 to 39 in good health and CMV-seropositive. Material for sequencing was PBMCs. The DNA of the CDR3 is TGTGCCAGTAGTAGGCGGGAGGGGTACGAGCAGTACTTC. This codes for CASSRREGYEQYF.